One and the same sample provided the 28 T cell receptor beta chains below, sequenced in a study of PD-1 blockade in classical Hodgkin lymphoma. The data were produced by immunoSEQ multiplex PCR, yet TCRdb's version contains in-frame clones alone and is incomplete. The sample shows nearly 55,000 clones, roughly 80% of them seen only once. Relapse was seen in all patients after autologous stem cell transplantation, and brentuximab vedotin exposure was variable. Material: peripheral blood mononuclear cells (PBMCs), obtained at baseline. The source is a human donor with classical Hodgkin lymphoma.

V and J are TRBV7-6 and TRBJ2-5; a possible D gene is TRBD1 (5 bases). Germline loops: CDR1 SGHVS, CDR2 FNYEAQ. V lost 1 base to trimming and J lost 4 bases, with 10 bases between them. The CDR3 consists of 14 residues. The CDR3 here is CASSLDPGSETQYF. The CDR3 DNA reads TGTGCCAGCAGCTTAGACCCAGGGTCAGAGACCCAGTACTTC. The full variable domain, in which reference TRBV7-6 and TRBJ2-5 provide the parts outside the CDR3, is GAGVSQSPRYKVTKRGQDVALRCDPISGHVSLYWYRQALGQGPEFLTYFNYEAQQDKSGLPNDRFSAERPEGSISTLTIQRTEQRDSAMYRCASSLDPGSETQYFGPGTRLLVL.

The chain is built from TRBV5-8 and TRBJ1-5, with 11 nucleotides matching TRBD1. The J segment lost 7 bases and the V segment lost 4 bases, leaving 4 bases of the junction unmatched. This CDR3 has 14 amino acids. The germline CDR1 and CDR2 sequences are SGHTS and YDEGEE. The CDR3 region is CASSRTGGEQPQHF. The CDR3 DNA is TGTGCCAGCAGCAGGACAGGGGGCGAACAGCCCCAGCATTTT. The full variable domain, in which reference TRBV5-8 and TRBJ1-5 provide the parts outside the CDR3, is EAGVTQSPTHLIKTRGQQATLRCSPISGHTSVYWYQQALGLGLQFLLWYDEGEERNRGNFPPRFSGRQFPNYSSELNVNALELEDSALYLCASSRTGGEQPQHFGDGTRLSIL.

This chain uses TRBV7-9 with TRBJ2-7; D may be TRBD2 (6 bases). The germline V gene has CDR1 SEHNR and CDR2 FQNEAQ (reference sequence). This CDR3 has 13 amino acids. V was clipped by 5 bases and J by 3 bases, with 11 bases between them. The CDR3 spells CASSQGLFYEQYF. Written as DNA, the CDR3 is TGTGCCAGCAGCCAGGGACTCTTCTACGAGCAGTACTTC.

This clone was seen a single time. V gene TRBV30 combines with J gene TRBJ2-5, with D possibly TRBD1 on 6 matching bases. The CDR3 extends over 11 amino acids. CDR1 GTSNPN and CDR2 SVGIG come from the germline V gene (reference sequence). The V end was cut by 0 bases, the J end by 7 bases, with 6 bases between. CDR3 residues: CAWSVRGTQYF. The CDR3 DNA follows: TGTGCCTGGAGTGTCAGGGGGACCCAGTACTTC. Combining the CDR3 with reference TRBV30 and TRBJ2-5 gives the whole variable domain SQTIHQWPATLVQPVGSPLSLECTVEGTSNPNLYWYRQAAGRGLQLLFYSVGIGQISSEVPQNLSASRPQDRQFILSSKKLLLSDSGFYLCAWSVRGTQYFGPGTRLLVL.

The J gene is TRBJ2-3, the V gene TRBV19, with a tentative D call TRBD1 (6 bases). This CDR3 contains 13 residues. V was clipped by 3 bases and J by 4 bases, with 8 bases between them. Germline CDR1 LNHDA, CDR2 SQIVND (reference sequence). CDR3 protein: CASSIQGSDTQYF. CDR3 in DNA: TGTGCCAGTAGTATTCAGGGGTCAGATACGCAGTATTTT.

CDR3 bases: TGTGCCAGCAGCTTCCGTACAGGCCCGAACACCGGGGAGCTGTTTTTT. It specifies CASSFRTGPNTGELFF. The chain links TRBV7-6 to TRBJ2-2; possibly TRBD1 for D (5 bases). Germline V gene data show CDR1 as SGHVS and CDR2 as FNYEAQ. Trimming removed 3 bases from V and 0 bases from J, with 11 bases in between. This CDR3 is 16 amino acids long.

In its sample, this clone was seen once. In DNA, the CDR3 is TGTGCCAGTAGTATAGTGGGAGCAGCGGGAACCGGGGAGCTGTTTTTT. Its protein is CASSIVGAAGTGELFF. The chain couples TRBV19 to TRBJ2-2; TRBD2 matches 7 bases. The germline V gene has CDR1 LNHDA and CDR2 SQIVND (reference sequence). The junction had 7 bases not matched to a gene; V was cut back by 1 base and J by 5 bases. This CDR3 contains 16 residues.

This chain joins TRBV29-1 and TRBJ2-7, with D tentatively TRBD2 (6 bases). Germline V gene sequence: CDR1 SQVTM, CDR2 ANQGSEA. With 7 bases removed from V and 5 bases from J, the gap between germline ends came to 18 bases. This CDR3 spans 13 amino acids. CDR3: CSAVEGPTNEQYF. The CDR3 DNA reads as TGCAGCGCCGTGGAGGGGCCCACGAACGAGCAGTACTTC.

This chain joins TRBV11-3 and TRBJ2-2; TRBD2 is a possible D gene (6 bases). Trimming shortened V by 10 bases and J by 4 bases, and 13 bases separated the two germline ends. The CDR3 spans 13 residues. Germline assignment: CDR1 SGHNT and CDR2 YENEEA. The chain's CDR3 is CATGGRGTGELFF. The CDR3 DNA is TGTGCCACTGGAGGGCGGGGCACCGGGGAGCTGTTTTTT.

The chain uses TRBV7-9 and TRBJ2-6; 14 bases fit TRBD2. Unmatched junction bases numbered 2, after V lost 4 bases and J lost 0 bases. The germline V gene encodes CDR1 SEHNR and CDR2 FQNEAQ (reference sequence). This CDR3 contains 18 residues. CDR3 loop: CASSSGLAGGSGANVLTF. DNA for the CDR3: TGTGCCAGCAGCTCCGGACTAGCGGGGGGCTCTGGGGCCAACGTCCTGACTTTC. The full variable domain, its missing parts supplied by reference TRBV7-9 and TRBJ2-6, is DTGVSQNPRHKITKRGQNVTFRCDPISEHNRLYWYRQTLGQGPEFLTYFQNEAQLEKSRLLSDRFSAERPKGSFSTLEIQRTEQGDSAMYLCASSSGLAGGSGANVLTFGAGSRLTVL.

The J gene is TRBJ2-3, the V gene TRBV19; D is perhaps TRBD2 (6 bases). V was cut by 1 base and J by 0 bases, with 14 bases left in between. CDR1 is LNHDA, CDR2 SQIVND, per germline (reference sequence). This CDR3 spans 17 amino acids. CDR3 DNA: TGTGCCAGTAGTATAGGCCGGAGGGGAGCTAGCACAGATACGCAGTATTTT. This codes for CASSIGRRGASTDTQYF.

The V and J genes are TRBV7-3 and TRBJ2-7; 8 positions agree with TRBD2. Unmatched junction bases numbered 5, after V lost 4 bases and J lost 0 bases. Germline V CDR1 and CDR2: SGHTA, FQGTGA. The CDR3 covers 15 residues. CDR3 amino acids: CASSSSGGPSYEQYF. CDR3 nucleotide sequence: TGTGCCAGCAGCTCGAGCGGGGGACCCTCCTACGAGCAGTACTTC. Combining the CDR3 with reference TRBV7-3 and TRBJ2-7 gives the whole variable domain GAGVSQTPSNKVTEKGKYVELRCDPISGHTALYWYRQSLGQGPEFLIYFQGTGAADDSGLPNDRFFAVRPEGSVSTLKIQRTERGDSAVYLCASSSSGGPSYEQYFGPGTRLTVT.

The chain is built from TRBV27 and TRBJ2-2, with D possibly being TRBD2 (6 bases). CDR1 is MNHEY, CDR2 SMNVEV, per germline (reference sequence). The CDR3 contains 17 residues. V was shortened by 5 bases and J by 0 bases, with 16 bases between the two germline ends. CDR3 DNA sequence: TGTGCCAGCAGTCTCGAAAGGACTATCGCGAACACCGGGGAGCTGTTTTTT. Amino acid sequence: CASSLERTIANTGELFF.

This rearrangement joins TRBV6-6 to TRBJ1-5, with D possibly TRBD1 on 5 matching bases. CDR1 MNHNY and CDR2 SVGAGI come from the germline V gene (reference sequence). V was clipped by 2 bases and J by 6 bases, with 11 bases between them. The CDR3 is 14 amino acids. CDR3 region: CASSYGGVGQPQHF. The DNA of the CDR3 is TGTGCCAGCAGTTACGGAGGGGTGGGTCAGCCCCAGCATTTT.

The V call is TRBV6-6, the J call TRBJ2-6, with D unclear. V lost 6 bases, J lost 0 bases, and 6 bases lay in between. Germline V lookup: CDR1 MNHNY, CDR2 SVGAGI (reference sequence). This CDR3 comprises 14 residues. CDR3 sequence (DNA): TGTGCCAGCAGGTCTTACTCTGGGGCCAACGTCCTGACTTTC. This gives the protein CASRSYSGANVLTF.

CDR3 in DNA: TGTGCCAGCAGCTTAAGACCAGCCACAGGGAACACTGAAGCTTTCTTT. This sequence encodes CASSLRPATGNTEAFF. V gene TRBV7-2 combines with J gene TRBJ1-1; possibly TRBD1 for D (5 bases). V shed 2 bases and J shed 1 base, with 14 bases lying between them. The CDR3 has 16 residues. The V gene's germline CDR1 is SGHTA and CDR2 FQGNSA.

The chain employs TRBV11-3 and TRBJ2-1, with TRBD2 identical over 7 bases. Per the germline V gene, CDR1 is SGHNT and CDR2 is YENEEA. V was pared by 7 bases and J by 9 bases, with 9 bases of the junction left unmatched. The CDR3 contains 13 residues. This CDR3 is CASTLRRESEQFF. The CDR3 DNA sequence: TGTGCCAGCACCCTTAGGCGGGAGAGTGAGCAGTTCTTC. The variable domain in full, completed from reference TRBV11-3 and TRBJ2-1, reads EAGVVQSPRYKIIEKKQPVAFWCNPISGHNTLYWYLQNLGQGPELLIRYENEEAVDDSQLPKDRFSAERLKGVDSTLKIQPAELGDSAVYLCASTLRRESEQFFGPGTRLTVL.

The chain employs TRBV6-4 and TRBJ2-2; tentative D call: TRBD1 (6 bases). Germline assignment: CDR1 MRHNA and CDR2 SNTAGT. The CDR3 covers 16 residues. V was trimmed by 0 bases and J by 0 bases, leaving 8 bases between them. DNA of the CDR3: TGTGCCAGCAGTGACTCGGGGGCGCCGAACACCGGGGAGCTGTTTTTT. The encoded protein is CASSDSGAPNTGELFF.

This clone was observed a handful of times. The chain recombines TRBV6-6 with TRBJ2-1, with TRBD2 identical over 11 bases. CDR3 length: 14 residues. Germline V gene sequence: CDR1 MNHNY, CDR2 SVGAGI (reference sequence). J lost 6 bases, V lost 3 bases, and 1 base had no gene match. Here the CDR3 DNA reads TGTGCCAGCAGTTATAGCGGGAGGGCCAATGAGCAGTTCTTC. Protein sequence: CASSYSGRANEQFF.

CDR3 sequence reads: CASSLAGAGGPNEQFF. DNA for the CDR3: TGTGCCAGCAGCTTAGCGGGAGCCGGGGGGCCCAATGAGCAGTTCTTC. The V call is TRBV7-2, the J call TRBJ2-1; TRBD2 is a possible D gene (7 bases). The germline V gene has CDR1 SGHTA and CDR2 FQGNSA. V was cut by 0 bases and J by 6 bases, with 15 bases left in between. The CDR3 has 16 amino acids.

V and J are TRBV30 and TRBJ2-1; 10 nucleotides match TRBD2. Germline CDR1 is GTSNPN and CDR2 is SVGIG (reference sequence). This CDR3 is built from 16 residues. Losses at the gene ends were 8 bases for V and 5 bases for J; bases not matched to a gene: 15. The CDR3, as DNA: TGTGCCCGGCGCCCCGGACTAGCGGAACCTGACAATGAGCAGTTCTTC. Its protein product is CARRPGLAEPDNEQFF.

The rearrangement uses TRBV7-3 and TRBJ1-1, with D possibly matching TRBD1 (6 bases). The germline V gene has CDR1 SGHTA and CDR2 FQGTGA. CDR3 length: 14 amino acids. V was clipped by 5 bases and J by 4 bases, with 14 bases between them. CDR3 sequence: CASSPGQLGTEAFF. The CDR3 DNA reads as TGTGCCAGCAGCCCCGGACAGCTTGGCACTGAAGCTTTCTTT.

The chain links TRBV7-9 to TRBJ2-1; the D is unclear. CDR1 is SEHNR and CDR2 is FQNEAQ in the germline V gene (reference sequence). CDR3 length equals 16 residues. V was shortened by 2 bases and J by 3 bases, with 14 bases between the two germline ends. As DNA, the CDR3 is TGTGCCAGCAGCTTACGAATCGGTAGCTACTACAATGAGCAGTTCTTC. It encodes CASSLRIGSYYNEQFF.

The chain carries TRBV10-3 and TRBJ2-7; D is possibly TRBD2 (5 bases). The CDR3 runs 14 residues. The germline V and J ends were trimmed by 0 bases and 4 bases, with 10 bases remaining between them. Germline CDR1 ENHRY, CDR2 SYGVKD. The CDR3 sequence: CAISESLLVYEQYV. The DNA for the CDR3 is TGTGCCATCAGTGAGTCCTTACTAGTATACGAGCAGTACGTC.

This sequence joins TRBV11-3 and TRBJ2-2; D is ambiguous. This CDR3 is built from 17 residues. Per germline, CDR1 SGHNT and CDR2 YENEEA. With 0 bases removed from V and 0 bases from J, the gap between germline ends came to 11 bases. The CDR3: CASSLDRVRTNTGELFF. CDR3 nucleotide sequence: TGTGCCAGCAGCTTAGATCGAGTCAGAACGAACACCGGGGAGCTGTTTTTT.

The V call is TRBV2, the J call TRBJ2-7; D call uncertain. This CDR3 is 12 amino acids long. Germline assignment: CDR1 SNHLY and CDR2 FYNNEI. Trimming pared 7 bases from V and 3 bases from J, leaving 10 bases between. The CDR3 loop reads CASTTQYYEQYV. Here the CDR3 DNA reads TGTGCCAGCACTACCCAGTACTACGAGCAGTACGTC.

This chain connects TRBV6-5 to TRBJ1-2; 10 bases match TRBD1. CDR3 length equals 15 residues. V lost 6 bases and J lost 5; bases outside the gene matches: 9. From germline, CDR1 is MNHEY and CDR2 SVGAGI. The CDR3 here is CASSLRDRGPYGYTF. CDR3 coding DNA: TGTGCCAGCAGCCTCCGGGACAGGGGCCCGTATGGCTACACCTTC.

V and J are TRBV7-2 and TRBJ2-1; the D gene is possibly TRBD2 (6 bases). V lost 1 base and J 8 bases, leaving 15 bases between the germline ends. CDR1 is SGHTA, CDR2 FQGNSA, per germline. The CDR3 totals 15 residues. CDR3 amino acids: CASSLGAGPNYEQFF. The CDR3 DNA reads TGTGCCAGCAGCTTAGGGGCGGGGCCCAACTATGAGCAGTTCTTC.